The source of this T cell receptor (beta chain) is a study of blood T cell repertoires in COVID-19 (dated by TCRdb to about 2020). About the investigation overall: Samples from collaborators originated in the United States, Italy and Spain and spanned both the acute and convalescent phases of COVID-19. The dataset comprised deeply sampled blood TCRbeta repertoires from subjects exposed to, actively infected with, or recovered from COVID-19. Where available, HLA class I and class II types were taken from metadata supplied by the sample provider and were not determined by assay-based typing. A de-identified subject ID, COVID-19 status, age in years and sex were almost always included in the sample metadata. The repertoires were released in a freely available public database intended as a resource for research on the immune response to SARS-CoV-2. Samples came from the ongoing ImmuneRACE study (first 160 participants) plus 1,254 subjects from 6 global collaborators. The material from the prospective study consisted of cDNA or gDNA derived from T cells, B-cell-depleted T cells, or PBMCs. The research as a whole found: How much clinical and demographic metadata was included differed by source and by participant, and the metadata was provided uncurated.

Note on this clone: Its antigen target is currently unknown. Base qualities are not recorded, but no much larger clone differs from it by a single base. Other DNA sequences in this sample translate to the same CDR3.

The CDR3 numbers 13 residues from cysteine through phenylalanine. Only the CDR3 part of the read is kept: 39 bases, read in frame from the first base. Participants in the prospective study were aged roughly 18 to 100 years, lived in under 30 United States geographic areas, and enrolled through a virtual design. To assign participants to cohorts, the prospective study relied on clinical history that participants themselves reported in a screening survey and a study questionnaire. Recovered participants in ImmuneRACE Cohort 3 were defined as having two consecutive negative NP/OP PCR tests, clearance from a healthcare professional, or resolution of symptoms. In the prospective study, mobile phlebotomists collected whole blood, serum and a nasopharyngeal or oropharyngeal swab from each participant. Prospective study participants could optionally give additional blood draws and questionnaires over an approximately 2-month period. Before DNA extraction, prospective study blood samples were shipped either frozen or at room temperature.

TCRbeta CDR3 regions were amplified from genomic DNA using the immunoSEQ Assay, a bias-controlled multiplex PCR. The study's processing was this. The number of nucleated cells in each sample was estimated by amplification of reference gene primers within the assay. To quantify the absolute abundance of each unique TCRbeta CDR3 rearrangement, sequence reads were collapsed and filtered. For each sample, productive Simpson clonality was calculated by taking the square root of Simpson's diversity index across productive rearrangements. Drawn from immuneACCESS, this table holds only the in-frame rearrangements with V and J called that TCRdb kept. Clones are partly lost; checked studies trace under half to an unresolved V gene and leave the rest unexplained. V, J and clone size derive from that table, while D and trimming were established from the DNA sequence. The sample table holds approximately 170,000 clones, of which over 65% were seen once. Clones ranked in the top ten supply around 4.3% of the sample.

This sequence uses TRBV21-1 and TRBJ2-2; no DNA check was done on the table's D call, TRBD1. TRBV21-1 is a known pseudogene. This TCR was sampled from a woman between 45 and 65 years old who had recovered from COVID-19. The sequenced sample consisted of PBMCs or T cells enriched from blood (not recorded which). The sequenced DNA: TGTGCCAGGGGGACAGGGAAAACCGGGGAGCTGTTTTTT. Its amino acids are CARGTGKTGELFF.